Below are 30 T cell receptor beta chains sequenced from a single sample in a study of patients and donors after allogeneic stem cell transplantation. From the RT-PCR reads, TCRdb called clonotypes with MiXCR, one entry per CDR3 protein. The sample shows 84,000 or so distinct CDR3 sequences, roughly 48% of them seen only once. The sample was blood, either unsorted or a sorted T cell fraction (not recorded which). These TCRs come from a human donor who was either an allogeneic HSCT recipient or a stem cell or donor lymphocyte infusion donor (not recorded which). It is not recorded whose cells these are; they may come from a transplant donor.

The chain carries TRBV10-3 and TRBJ2-7; 10 nucleotides agree with TRBD2. The CDR3 runs to 16 residues. Germline assignment: CDR1 ENHRY and CDR2 SYGVKD. V shed 3 bases and J 6 bases; nucleotides not matched to a gene: 11. The CDR3 loop is CAISESLAGALLEQYF. In DNA, the CDR3 is TGTGCCATCAGTGAATCGCTAGCGGGAGCCCTCCTCGAGCAGTACTTC.

This chain links TRBV28 with TRBJ2-7; TRBD2 matches 12 bases. After removal of 6 bases from V and 1 base from J, the junction contained 4 bases not matched to a gene. Germline CDR1 MDHEN, CDR2 SYDVKM. The CDR3 has 15 amino acids. CDR3 DNA: TGTGCCAGCAGCTCTAGCGGGAGGGGTTCCTACGAGCAGTACTTC. Translation: CASSSSGRGSYEQYF.

V and J are TRBV20-1 and TRBJ2-1; TRBD2 aligns across 11 bases. From germline, CDR1 is DFQATT and CDR2 SNEGSKA (reference sequence). The CDR3 has 14 residues. The J segment lost 4 bases and the V segment lost 3 bases, leaving 2 bases of the junction unmatched. This CDR3 is CSASGLAGYNEQFF. The CDR3 nucleotides are TGCAGTGCTAGCGGACTAGCGGGTTACAATGAGCAGTTCTTC.

This clonotype was picked up a small number of times. V is TRBV5-1 and J is TRBJ1-4, with D uncertain. The CDR3 totals 13 residues. Trimming left V 3 bases short and J 8 bases short, with 11 bases between. Germline-derived CDR1 and CDR2 are SGHRS and YFSETQ. The CDR3 here is CASSSAGGEKLFF. In DNA form, the CDR3 reads TGCGCCAGCAGCTCCGCAGGAGGCGAAAAACTGTTTTTT.

This sequence joins TRBV7-2 and TRBJ1-2; D remains unclear. This CDR3 has 13 amino acids. The germline CDR1 and CDR2 sequences are SGHTA and FQGNSA. Trimming cost V 8 bases and J 4 bases, with 14 bases left between them. The CDR3 protein is CASSPMRGYGYTF. The CDR3 nucleotides read TGTGCCAGCTCTCCTATGCGCGGCTATGGCTACACCTTC.

This rearrangement joins TRBV5-1 to TRBJ2-7; a possible D gene is TRBD2 (5 bases). Germline lookup yields CDR1 SGHRS and CDR2 YFSETQ. The CDR3 sequence is 13 residues long. Trimming cost V 5 bases and J 2 bases, with 11 bases left between them. CDR3 DNA sequence: TGCGCCAGCAGGCGGACGGGAACCTACGAGCAGTACTTC. Residues: CASRRTGTYEQYF.

This clonotype occurred a few times. V usage is TRBV27 and J usage is TRBJ1-2; no firm D call. Germline V CDR1 and CDR2: MNHEY, SMNVEV (reference sequence). Trimming removed 8 bases at V and 3 bases at J, with 25 bases between. This CDR3 spans 17 amino acids. CDR3 sequence reads: CASGSTSRLLLDYGYTF. As DNA, the CDR3 is TGTGCCAGCGGTAGTACCTCCAGGCTCCTCCTGGACTATGGCTACACCTTC.

This clonotype turned up a few times. The chain carries TRBV27 and TRBJ1-5; D perhaps matches TRBD1 (5 bases). V was pared by 6 bases and J by 2 bases, with 8 bases between. The CDR3 sequence is 13 residues long. Germline loops: CDR1 MNHEY, CDR2 SMNVEV (reference sequence). CDR3 DNA: TGTGCCAGCAGGAGGGGAGGCAATCAGCCCCAGCATTTT. Its translation: CASRRGGNQPQHF.

This sequence joins TRBV10-1 and TRBJ2-1, with 13 bases identical to TRBD2. The CDR3 length is 15 residues. V shed 2 bases, J shed 8 bases, and the junction held 3 bases outside the gene matches. Germline V gene data show CDR1 as WNHNN and CDR2 as SYGVQD (reference sequence). The CDR3 protein is CASSEGLAGVDEQFF. CDR3 nucleotides: TGCGCCAGCAGTGAGGGACTAGCGGGAGTGGATGAGCAGTTCTTC.

This clonotype was seen a single time. V is TRBV29-1 and J is TRBJ1-2; weak D call: TRBD1 (5 bases). CDR1 SQVTM and CDR2 ANQGSEA come from the germline V gene. V lost 1 base to trimming and J lost 8 bases, with 11 bases between them. CDR3 length equals 12 residues. The chain's CDR3 is CSVEGAGDGYTF. The CDR3 DNA is TGCAGCGTTGAAGGGGCCGGGGACGGCTACACCTTC.

This clonotype showed up just a few times. CDR3 DNA sequence: TGCGCCAGCAGCTTTGGGGAATATGGCTACACCTTC. This codes for CASSFGEYGYTF. The rearrangement links TRBV5-1 to TRBJ1-2; unclear D gene. Germline assignment: CDR1 SGHRS and CDR2 YFSETQ. With 2 bases removed from V and 5 bases from J, the gap between germline ends came to 7 bases. This CDR3 has 12 amino acids.

The table lists this clonotype with a few counts. The chain links TRBV5-1 to TRBJ1-2; the D gene is possibly TRBD1 (5 bases). The V gene lost 4 bases and the J gene lost 2 bases, with 15 bases spanning the gap. Germline CDR1 reads SGHRS; CDR2 reads YFSETQ. This CDR3 is 15 amino acids long. CDR3 bases: TGCGCCAGCAGCCGGCAGGGTGACACCAACTATGGCTACACCTTC. Its translation: CASSRQGDTNYGYTF.

This clonotype was observed a few times. The V and J genes are TRBV4-2 and TRBJ1-4; maybe TRBD1 (5 bases). The CDR3 loop spans 15 amino acids. Trimming left V 0 bases short and J 15 bases short, with 20 bases between. Germline V gene sequence: CDR1 LGHNA, CDR2 YNFKEQ. The CDR3 DNA follows: TGTGCCAGCAGCCAAGATTCGTACAGGTTCGATAAATTGTTTTTT. Translated, it gives CASSQDSYRFDKLFF.

The chain links TRBV4-3 to TRBJ1-1, with D unresolved. The V end lost 0 bases, the J end lost 5 bases, and 7 bases lay between the germline ends. CDR1 is LGHNA and CDR2 is YSLEER in the germline V gene. The CDR3 sequence is 13 residues long. CDR3 DNA: TGCGCCAGCAGCCAAGAGGCCCAAACTGAAGCTTTCTTT. Protein product: CASSQEAQTEAFF.

The V and J genes are TRBV7-9 and TRBJ1-2; D remains ambiguous. Germline V gene sequence: CDR1 SEHNR, CDR2 FQNEAQ (reference sequence). The CDR3 has 15 amino acids. Trimming pared 1 base from V and 2 bases from J, leaving 11 bases between. This CDR3 reads CASSLDGSGNYGYTF. DNA for the CDR3: TGTGCCAGCAGCTTAGACGGGTCCGGGAACTATGGCTACACCTTC.

The chain employs TRBV12-3 or TRBV12-4 and TRBJ1-6, with 7 bases aligning to TRBD1. There are 15 residues in the CDR3. Trimming took 6 bases from V and 2 from J; bases not matched to a gene: 4. DNA of the CDR3: TGTGCCAGCAGCTTCGACAGGGCCTATAATTCACCCCTCCACTTT. Translation: CASSFDRAYNSPLHF.

The chain links TRBV20-1 to TRBJ2-7, with D possibly being TRBD1 (6 bases). The CDR3 sequence is 12 residues long. V was shortened by 4 bases and J by 2 bases, with 9 bases between the two germline ends. CDR1 DFQATT and CDR2 SNEGSKA come from the germline V gene (reference sequence). DNA for the CDR3: TGCAGTGCTACGGACAGAACCTACGAGCAGTACTTC. As protein: CSATDRTYEQYF.

This clonotype appeared a few times. This chain joins TRBV6-1 and TRBJ1-1; tentative D call: TRBD1 (5 bases). Between the trimmed V and J ends, which lost 6 bases and 1 base, there was a span of 9 bases. This CDR3 spans 13 amino acids. Germline V gene data show CDR1 as MNHNS and CDR2 as SASEGT. CDR3 sequence (DNA): TGTGCCAGCAGGGTTGGACAGAACACTGAAGCTTTCTTT. Protein sequence: CASRVGQNTEAFF.

The CDR3 bases are TGCAGTGCTAGATGGGACCCGTCCACAGGGGACGATCAGCCCCAGCATTTT. Translated: CSARWDPSTGDDQPQHF. The chain has TRBV20-1 and TRBJ1-5, with 7 bases identical to TRBD1. The V and J ends lost 2 bases and 5 bases, in that order; junction bases with no gene match: 15. The CDR3 runs 17 residues. Germline CDR1 DFQATT, CDR2 SNEGSKA (reference sequence).

V gene TRBV10-3 combines with J gene TRBJ1-5; D is possibly TRBD1 (6 bases). Trimming shortened V by 8 bases and J by 2 bases, and 16 bases separated the two germline ends. In germline, CDR1 is ENHRY, CDR2 SYGVKD. The length of the CDR3 is 15 residues. Here the CDR3 reads CAISLGGQGNQPQHF. In DNA, the CDR3 is TGTGCCATCTCCCTAGGGGGGCAGGGCAATCAGCCCCAGCATTTT.

V gene TRBV28 combines with J gene TRBJ1-1; D not certain. Per germline, CDR1 MDHEN and CDR2 SYDVKM. V lost 4 bases to trimming and J lost 5 bases, with 14 bases between them. The CDR3 spans 14 residues. CDR3 sequence reads: CASSSPPTNTEAFF. The CDR3 nucleotides are TGTGCCAGCAGTTCCCCCCCGACGAATACTGAAGCTTTCTTT.

The V call is TRBV29-1, the J call TRBJ1-1; D is uncertain. The germline V gene encodes CDR1 SQVTM and CDR2 ANQGSEA. V lost 6 bases to trimming and J lost 4 bases, with 15 bases between them. This CDR3 is built from 13 residues. Here the CDR3 DNA reads TGCAGCGTCGAATTATGGGGTGGCACTGAAGCTTTCTTT. Translating it yields CSVELWGGTEAFF.

This chain uses TRBV6-5 with TRBJ1-2; a possible D gene is TRBD1 (5 bases). This CDR3 has 13 residues. Germline CDR1 is MNHEY and CDR2 is SVGAGI. V was pared by 0 bases and J by 4 bases, with 6 bases between. This chain's CDR3 is CASSYSGLYGYTF. CDR3 sequence (DNA): TGTGCCAGCAGTTACTCGGGGCTCTATGGCTACACCTTC.

A few counts support this clonotype. In DNA form, the CDR3 reads TGTGCCAGCAGAGGACAGCGGAATCAGCCCCAGCATTTT. It encodes CASRGQRNQPQHF. The rearrangement uses TRBV28 and TRBJ1-5, with D possibly TRBD1 on 6 matching bases. V lost 6 bases to trimming and J lost 4 bases, with 10 bases between them. The CDR3 runs 13 residues. Germline values: CDR1 MDHEN, CDR2 SYDVKM.

This rearrangement joins TRBV20-1 to TRBJ1-1; D call uncertain. V lost 4 bases and J 1 base, leaving 16 bases between the germline ends. The CDR3 is 15 residues long. Germline CDR1 is DFQATT and CDR2 is SNEGSKA (reference sequence). CDR3 sequence reads: CSAIRVTARNTEAFF. The CDR3 DNA reads TGCAGTGCTATACGTGTGACGGCCCGGAACACTGAAGCTTTCTTT.

This clonotype has a handful of counts. The rearrangement joins TRBV5-1 to TRBJ1-5; D is ambiguous. V shed 0 bases and J shed 4 bases, with 14 bases lying between them. Germline CDR1 and CDR2: SGHRS and YFSETQ. This CDR3 has 16 amino acids. The DNA for the CDR3 is TGCGCCAGCAGCTTGGACCCCGGACCCTCAAATCAGCCCCAGCATTTT. It codes for CASSLDPGPSNQPQHF.

This chain links TRBV7-8 with TRBJ1-2; D possibly corresponds to TRBD1 (5 bases). This CDR3 has 15 amino acids. The ends were cut back, 2 bases at V and 2 bases at J, with 12 bases in the middle. Germline CDR1 reads SGHVS; CDR2 reads FQNEAQ. As DNA, the CDR3 is TGTGCCAGCAGCTTAACGCCTGGGGCGAACTATGGCTACACCTTC. It translates to CASSLTPGANYGYTF.

This clonotype came up a few times. J is TRBJ1-1 and V is TRBV5-8; perhaps TRBD1 as D (5 bases). The CDR3 consists of 13 residues. Germline V gene lookup returns CDR1 SGHTS and CDR2 YDEGEE. Trimming took 2 bases from V and 6 from J, leaving 11 bases between them. Here the CDR3 reads CASSLASGPEAFF. CDR3 DNA: TGTGCCAGCAGCTTAGCTTCGGGGCCTGAAGCTTTCTTT.

This clonotype came up a few times. The chain couples TRBV10-3 to TRBJ1-3; 7 bases match TRBD1. The V gene end was trimmed by 8 bases and the J gene end by 0 bases; junction bases not matched to a gene: 4. Germline V CDR1 and CDR2: ENHRY, SYGVKD. CDR3 length equals 14 residues. CDR3 nucleotides: TGTGCCATCGGGGACAGCCTCTCTGGAAACACCATATATTTT. It codes for CAIGDSLSGNTIYF.

V usage is TRBV7-9 and J usage is TRBJ1-5, with D uncertain. With 1 base removed from V and 3 bases from J, the gap between germline ends came to 10 bases. The CDR3 has 15 amino acids. CDR1 and CDR2 from the germline V gene are SEHNR and FQNEAQ (reference sequence). The CDR3 nucleotides are TGTGCCAGCAGCTTAGGCGGCAACTTCAATCAGCCCCAGCATTTT. It encodes CASSLGGNFNQPQHF.